The 12 T cell receptor beta chains listed next were all sequenced from one sample in a study of blood T cell repertoires in COVID-19. Profiled with immunoSEQ multiplex PCR; TCRdb holds only in-frame clones, not every one. The table includes 140,000 or so clones, 65% to 85% detected once. Sequenced input: peripheral blood. These receptors all come from a man over 45 with active or convalescent COVID-19.

The genes are TRBV2 and TRBJ1-4; D gene unclear. Trimming cost V 2 bases and J 8 bases, with 15 bases left between them. Germline V gives CDR1 SNHLY, CDR2 FYNNEI. The CDR3 is made up of 15 amino acids. CDR3 region: CASSELGRSGEKLFF. The CDR3 nucleotides read TGTGCCAGCAGTGAACTCGGCAGGTCGGGGGAAAAACTGTTTTTT.

The V gene is TRBV19, the J gene TRBJ1-5; TRBD1 matches at 12 bases. CDR3 size: 20 residues. In germline, CDR1 is LNHDA, CDR2 SQIVND (reference sequence). Unmatched junction bases numbered 20, after V lost 7 bases and J lost 4 bases. The CDR3 nucleotides read TGTGCCAGTACTTTAAACCGGCCGGGACAGGGGGCTTTGGAAAATCAGCCCCAGCATTTT. As protein: CASTLNRPGQGALENQPQHF.

This chain connects TRBV3-1 (or the pseudogene TRBV3-2) to TRBJ2-1; D gene ambiguous. Germline loops: CDR1 LGHDT, CDR2 YNNKEL (reference sequence). Trimming pared 4 bases from V and 8 bases from J, leaving 6 bases between. This CDR3 spans 11 amino acids. This chain's CDR3 is CASSLSDEQFF. CDR3 DNA: TGTGCCAGCAGCCTGTCGGATGAGCAGTTCTTC.

The chain combines TRBV10-1 with TRBJ2-2; weak D call: TRBD2 (5 bases). V was trimmed by 6 bases and J by 1 base, leaving 12 bases between them. Per the germline V gene, CDR1 is WNHNN and CDR2 is SYGVQD (reference sequence). The CDR3 consists of 15 residues. The CDR3 region has the DNA TGCGCCAGCAGCACCGGGATCGGGAACACCGGGGAGCTGTTTTTT. Its translation is CASSTGIGNTGELFF.

This clone was counted a single time. CDR3 amino acids: CASSLVSSGYGYTF. The CDR3 nucleotides are TGTGCCAGCAGCTTAGTAAGCAGCGGATATGGCTACACCTTC. The rearrangement links TRBV7-2 to TRBJ1-2; D remains unclear. The germline V gene has CDR1 SGHTA and CDR2 FQGNSA. CDR3 length equals 14 residues. V lost 1 base and J 5 bases, leaving 11 bases between the germline ends.

In this sample, this clone turned up many times. The J gene is TRBJ2-7, the V gene TRBV5-8, with a weak D call TRBD2 (6 bases). The CDR3 has 13 amino acids. Germline V CDR1 and CDR2: SGHTS, YDEGEE. V was clipped by 7 bases and J by 7 bases, with 18 bases between them. The CDR3 loop reads CASFRQSSGEQYF. The CDR3 bases are TGTGCCAGCTTTAGGCAGAGCAGCGGGGAGCAGTACTTC.

This clone was found a few times. The chain combines TRBV19 with TRBJ1-2; TRBD1 matches at 10 bases. Germline loops: CDR1 LNHDA, CDR2 SQIVND (reference sequence). CDR3 size: 19 residues. V gave up 3 bases and J gave up 0 bases; unmatched junction bases: 13. The CDR3 DNA follows: TGTGCCAGTAGTATGGAGAACCCACCGGGACAGGGGTCTAACTATGGCTACACCTTC. This sequence encodes CASSMENPPGQGSNYGYTF.

V and J are TRBV6-5 and TRBJ2-7, with D possibly matching TRBD2 (6 bases). The CDR3 consists of 16 residues. CDR1 is MNHEY, CDR2 SVGAGI, per germline. V dropped 2 bases and J dropped 3 bases, with 17 bases sitting between them. The CDR3 sequence is CASSYGSGQGFYEQYF. DNA of the CDR3: TGTGCCAGCAGTTACGGGAGCGGGCAAGGGTTCTACGAGCAGTACTTC.

J is TRBJ2-5 and V is TRBV10-1; 8 nucleotides align to TRBD1. This CDR3 spans 15 amino acids. Trimming cost V 6 bases and J 5 bases; bases outside gene matches: 11. The germline CDR1 and CDR2 sequences are WNHNN and SYGVQD (reference sequence). The CDR3 sequence: CASSVSGQGRETQYF. The CDR3, as DNA: TGCGCCAGCAGCGTCTCCGGACAGGGTCGGGAGACCCAGTACTTC.

CDR3 amino acids: CAWTMERLNTEAFF. The CDR3 region has the DNA TGTGCCTGGACCATGGAGAGGCTGAACACTGAAGCTTTCTTT. The J gene is TRBJ1-1, the V gene TRBV30; D gene ambiguous. CDR3 length: 14 amino acids. V lost 4 bases, J lost 0 bases, and 12 bases lay in between. Germline CDR1 and CDR2: GTSNPN and SVGIG (reference sequence). The complete variable domain, with remaining parts taken from reference TRBV30 and TRBJ1-1, reads SQTIHQWPATLVQPVGSPLSLECTVEGTSNPNLYWYRQAAGRGLQLLFYSVGIGQISSEVPQNLSASRPQDRQFILSSKKLLLSDSGFYLCAWTMERLNTEAFFGQGTRLTVV.

V and J are TRBV6-6 and TRBJ1-5; no firm D call. Germline values: CDR1 MNHNY, CDR2 SVGAGI (reference sequence). This CDR3 has 14 residues. V was clipped by 0 bases and J by 7 bases, with 10 bases between them. The CDR3: CASSYSNEQQPQHF. The CDR3 DNA sequence: TGTGCCAGCAGTTACTCGAATGAACAGCAGCCCCAGCATTTT.

The rearrangement uses TRBV5-1 and TRBJ2-5; 7 nucleotides agree with TRBD1. Trimming removed 4 bases from V and 3 bases from J; junction bases left unmatched: 6. CDR1 SGHRS and CDR2 YFSETQ come from the germline V gene. This CDR3 is 14 amino acids long. The CDR3 DNA is TGCGCCAGCAGCCCTAGGACAGGAGAAGAGACCCAGTACTTC. This encodes CASSPRTGEETQYF.